This TCR beta chain was found in a study of blood T cell repertoires in COVID-19. About the research overall: The United States, Italy and Spain supplied acute and convalescent COVID-19 samples.

Here immunoSEQ multiplex PCR was the method, and the copy in TCRdb shows in-frame clones only, minus some. This table has about 60,000 clones, roughly 82% appearing once. This CDR3 spans 15 amino acids. Germline V gives CDR1 ENHRY, CDR2 SYGVKD. J was trimmed by 0 bases and V by 10 bases; bases with no gene match: 9. Sample: peripheral blood. J is TRBJ1-5 and V is TRBV10-3; TRBD1 matches 7 bases. The sequence derives from a woman older than 75 with acute or convalescent COVID-19. In DNA, the CDR3 is TGTGCCACCGGGAAGGGACAGAATAGCAATCAGCCCCAGCATTTT. It translates to CATGKGQNSNQPQHF.